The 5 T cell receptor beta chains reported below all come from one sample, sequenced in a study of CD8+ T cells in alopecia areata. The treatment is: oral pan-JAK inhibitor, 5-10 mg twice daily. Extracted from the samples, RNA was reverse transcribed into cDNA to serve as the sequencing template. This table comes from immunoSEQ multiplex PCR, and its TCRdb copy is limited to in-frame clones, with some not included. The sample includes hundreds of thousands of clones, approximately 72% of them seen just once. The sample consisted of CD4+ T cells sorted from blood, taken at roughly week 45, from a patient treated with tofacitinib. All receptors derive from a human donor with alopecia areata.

CDR3 sequence: CASSDYRALDTGELFF. The DNA for the CDR3 is TGTGCCAGCAGCGACTACAGGGCCCTGGACACCGGGGAGCTGTTTTTT. The rearrangement links TRBV7-2 to TRBJ2-2, with D possibly TRBD1 on 6 matching bases. Trimming pared 5 bases from V and 3 bases from J, leaving 16 bases between. CDR3 length: 16 residues. Germline CDR1 and CDR2: SGHTA and FQGNSA.

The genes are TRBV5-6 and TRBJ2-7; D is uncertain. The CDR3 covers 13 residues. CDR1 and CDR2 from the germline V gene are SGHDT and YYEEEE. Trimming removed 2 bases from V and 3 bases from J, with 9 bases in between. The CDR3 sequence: CASSLQQRYEQYF. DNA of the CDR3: TGTGCCAGCAGCTTACAGCAACGCTACGAGCAGTACTTC.

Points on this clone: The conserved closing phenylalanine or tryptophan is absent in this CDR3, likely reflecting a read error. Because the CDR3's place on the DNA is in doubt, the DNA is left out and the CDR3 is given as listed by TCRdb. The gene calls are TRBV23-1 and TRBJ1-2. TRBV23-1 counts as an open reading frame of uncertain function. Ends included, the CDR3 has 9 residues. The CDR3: CASSQSVRD.

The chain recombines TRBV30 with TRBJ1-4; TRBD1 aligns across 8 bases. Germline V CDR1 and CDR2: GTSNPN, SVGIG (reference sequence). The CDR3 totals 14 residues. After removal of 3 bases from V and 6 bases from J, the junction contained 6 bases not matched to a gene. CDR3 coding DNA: TGTGCCTGGAGCCGCAGGGGGCTCGATGAAAAACTGTTTTTT. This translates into CAWSRRGLDEKLFF.

The CDR3 is CASGLRTAGNTIYF. In DNA, the CDR3 is TGTGCTAGTGGTTTGCGGACAGCTGGAAACACCATATATTTT. The chain uses TRBV12-5 and TRBJ1-3, with a tentative D call TRBD1 (6 bases). The V end lost 2 bases, the J end lost 2 bases, and 7 bases lay between the germline ends. Germline CDR1 LGHNT, CDR2 FRNRAP. CDR3 length: 14 residues.